This entry lists 11 T cell receptor beta chains sequenced from one sample in a study of T cells in localized non-small cell lung cancer (dated by TCRdb to the early 2020s). Library creation used the immunoSEQ multiplex PCR assay. TCRdb provides this immuneACCESS table in a form limited to in-frame rearrangements. Some clones are lacking; in checked studies, under half of them reflect an unresolved V gene, and why the rest are absent is not known. This sample lists 31,000 or so clones; roughly 78% were detected once. Around 16% of the sample is taken by the ten largest. The sequenced sample was peripheral blood, obtained before any cancer treatment. These receptors were obtained from a male donor at least 60 years old with stage III squamous cell lung carcinoma.

The CDR3 coding sequence is TGTGCCAGCTCACTATTGGACGGTTACTCTGGGGCCAACGTCCTGACTTTC. As protein: CASSLLDGYSGANVLTF. This chain uses TRBV18 with TRBJ2-6; D not resolved. V dropped 4 bases and J dropped 0 bases, with 13 bases sitting between them. This CDR3 contains 17 residues. Germline CDR1 KGHSH, CDR2 LQKENI. The whole variable domain, remainder taken from reference TRBV18 and TRBJ2-6, is NAGVMQNPRHLVRRRGQEARLRCSPMKGHSHVYWYRQLPEEGLKFMVYLQKENIIDESGMPKERFSAEFPKEGPSILRIQQVVRGDSAAYFCASSLLDGYSGANVLTFGAGSRLTVL.

The sample holds one count of this clone. The chain carries TRBV2 and TRBJ1-5, with 10 bases matching TRBD1. J was trimmed by 6 bases and V by 2 bases; bases with no gene match: 13. The CDR3 is 18 amino acids. The germline V gene encodes CDR1 SNHLY and CDR2 FYNNEI. The CDR3 loop is CASSEPRFRTGGGQPQHF. CDR3 nucleotides: TGTGCCAGCAGTGAACCAAGATTTAGGACAGGGGGTGGTCAGCCCCAGCATTTT.

The chain joins TRBV5-1 to TRBJ2-1; 11 bases fit TRBD1. Germline V lookup: CDR1 SGHRS, CDR2 YFSETQ. The CDR3 runs 16 residues. J was trimmed by 6 bases and V by 3 bases; bases with no gene match: 8. Written as DNA, the CDR3 is TGCGCCAGCAGCTATCGGACAGGGGGCAACCTCAATGAGCAGTTCTTC. It specifies CASSYRTGGNLNEQFF.

There are a few counts of this clone. This chain joins TRBV7-9 and TRBJ2-3; D may be TRBD1 or TRBD2 (5 bases each). Between the trimmed V and J ends, which lost 8 bases and 0 bases, there was a span of 9 bases. The CDR3 covers 13 residues. CDR1 and CDR2 from the germline V gene are SEHNR and FQNEAQ (reference sequence). CDR3 sequence: CASGGVSTDTQYF. CDR3 bases: TGTGCCAGCGGGGGTGTCAGCACAGATACGCAGTATTTT.

This clone has a handful of counts. The chain employs TRBV14 and TRBJ1-1; D remains unclear. The CDR3 runs to 15 residues. Trimming left V 5 bases short and J 1 base short, with 14 bases between. From germline, CDR1 is SGHDN and CDR2 FVKESK. The CDR3 DNA is TGTGCCAGCAGCGACTTCCCCCCCGAGAACACTGAAGCTTTCTTT. Its translation is CASSDFPPENTEAFF.

The chain is built from TRBV6-5 and TRBJ2-7; TRBD2 agrees at 11 bases. There are 15 residues in the CDR3. CDR1 is MNHEY, CDR2 SVGAGI, per germline. V lost 2 bases to trimming and J lost 5 bases; unmatched junction nucleotides: 5. The CDR3 nucleotides read TGTGCCAGCAGTTACACTAGCGGGAGTTCGAACGAGCAGTACTTC. Translation: CASSYTSGSSNEQYF.

The V call is TRBV4-1, the J call TRBJ2-3, with TRBD1 matching over 10 bases. Germline assignment: CDR1 MGHRA and CDR2 YSYEKL. There are 15 residues in the CDR3. With 1 base clipped from V and 3 bases from J, the junction kept 1 base outside the gene matches. The CDR3 DNA follows: TGCGCCAGCAGCCAAGGACAGGGGGCAACAGATACGCAGTATTTT. Its translation is CASSQGQGATDTQYF.

This clone has only a few counts. The same CDR3 also results from other DNA sequences found in this sample. V and J are TRBV18 and TRBJ1-1; TRBD1 agrees at 7 bases. V shed 3 bases and J 0 bases; nucleotides not matched to a gene: 1. Per the germline V gene, CDR1 is KGHSH and CDR2 is LQKENI. The length of the CDR3 is 14 residues. The CDR3 region has the DNA TGTGCCAGCTCACCGCAGGGGGTGAACACTGAAGCTTTCTTT. Amino acids: CASSPQGVNTEAFF.

The V gene is TRBV5-4, the J gene TRBJ2-3; a weak D match, TRBD2 (7 bases). CDR3 length: 16 residues. The V end lost 1 base, the J end lost 3 bases, and 15 bases lay between the germline ends. CDR1 and CDR2 (germline): SGHNT, YYREEE (reference sequence). CDR3 DNA: TGTGCCAGCAGCTTGCAGGGGAGGGATAGGACAGATACGCAGTATTTT. This encodes CASSLQGRDRTDTQYF.

The chain recombines TRBV6-5 with TRBJ2-7; 11 nucleotides align to TRBD2. The CDR3 contains 15 residues. J lost 5 bases, V lost 2 bases, and 5 bases had no gene match. Germline V lookup: CDR1 MNHEY, CDR2 SVGAGI. CDR3 nucleotides: TGTGCCAGCAGTTACGCTAGCGGGAGGACCAACGAGCAGTACTTC. It is translated as CASSYASGRTNEQYF.

This chain uses TRBV4-1 with TRBJ2-5, with 7 bases that match TRBD1. The closer fit of TRBJ2-7 to the DNA end suggests the J call may be wrong. CDR1 MGHRA and CDR2 YSYEKL come from the germline V gene. The CDR3 totals 14 residues. This CDR3 reads CASSITGDSYEQYF. The CDR3 nucleotides read TGCGCCAGCAGCATCACAGGGGACTCCTACGAGCAGTACTTC.